This T cell receptor (beta chain) appears in the sequencing data of a study of T cell responses to AZD1222 COVID-19 vaccine. Points from the study as a whole: AZD1222 recipients seropositive at baseline numbered only 6 or 7. Dominant at 160-218 and 743-854, vaccine-associated CD4 TCRs also spanned spike. Possibly, clonal diversity was underestimated; donors were largely white British and included more females.

With 7 bases removed from V and 0 bases from J, the gap between germline ends came to 10 bases. Germline loops: CDR1 MNHEY, CDR2 SVGAGI. CDR3 length equals 14 residues. A word on this clone: Its antigen is not identified.

TCRdb's table, derived via immunoSEQ multiplex PCR, lists solely in-frame clones and lacks some. The table includes 100,000 to 150,000 clones, about 79% detected once. The sequence was obtained from an adult who received the AZD1222 COVID-19 vaccine. The source material was peripheral blood, sampled 28 days after the second AZD1222 dose. The rearrangement links TRBV6-5 to TRBJ1-5; unclear D gene. CDR3 sequence reads: CASKGLNSNQPQHF. The CDR3 coding sequence is TGTGCCAGCAAAGGACTAAATAGCAATCAGCCCCAGCATTTT.